The 17 T cell receptor beta chains below were found in one sample sequenced in a study of identical twins. One entry per CDR3 protein, called by TCRdb with MiXCR from the 5' RACE reads. The sample has some 460,000 distinct CDR3 sequences, 14% seen once. The same sample was also studied in work on yellow fever vaccine responses in identical twins.

Sequencing was performed on CD4+ T cells sorted from blood. The receptors were sampled from a woman younger than 35 in good health.

This clonotype was observed a few times. The rearrangement joins TRBV3-1 to TRBJ2-3; 10 bases match TRBD2. The CDR3 is made up of 15 amino acids. V trimming: 3 bases; J trimming: 8 bases; junction bases outside the gene matches: 8. Germline loops: CDR1 LGHDT, CDR2 YNNKEL (reference sequence). For the CDR3, the DNA is TGTGCCAGCAGCCATATTCTAGCGGGAGCGGGTACGCAGTATTTT. It is translated as CASSHILAGAGTQYF.

This clonotype was counted a few times. The chain uses TRBV20-1 and TRBJ1-1, with D possibly matching TRBD1 (5 bases). V lost 2 bases to trimming and J lost 0 bases, with 10 bases between them. CDR1 is DFQATT and CDR2 is SNEGSKA in the germline V gene (reference sequence). CDR3 length: 14 amino acids. The CDR3 region has the DNA TGCAGTGCTAGATCGGGACCCATGAACACTGAAGCTTTCTTT. As protein: CSARSGPMNTEAFF.

The chain combines TRBV29-1 with TRBJ2-5; no clear D. From germline, CDR1 is SQVTM and CDR2 ANQGSEA. V gave up 4 bases and J gave up 5 bases, with 11 bases separating them. The CDR3 is 12 residues long. The CDR3 region has the DNA TGCAGCGTTGTTGGGAATGAGGAGACCCAGTACTTC. Encoded protein: CSVVGNEETQYF.

This sequence joins TRBV6-2 or TRBV6-3 and TRBJ2-7; 9 bases are shared with TRBD1. V was pared by 7 bases and J by 5 bases, with 12 bases of the junction left unmatched. Per the germline V gene, CDR1 is MNHEY and CDR2 is SVGEGT. The CDR3 is made up of 15 amino acids. CDR3 bases: TGTGCCAGCATCAAACCGGGACAGGGTTTGCACGAGCAGTACTTC. The encoded protein is CASIKPGQGLHEQYF.

This clonotype showed up many times. This sequence joins TRBV29-1 and TRBJ2-3, with 10 bases that match TRBD2. This CDR3 spans 14 amino acids. CDR1 is SQVTM and CDR2 is ANQGSEA in the germline V gene. V lost 4 bases to trimming and J lost 6 bases; unmatched junction nucleotides: 7. The chain's CDR3 is CSVGPSGRGDTQYF. In DNA, the CDR3 is TGCAGCGTTGGGCCTAGCGGGAGAGGGGATACGCAGTATTTT.

This clonotype was seen a handful of times. V usage is TRBV18 and J usage is TRBJ1-2; TRBD1 matches at 8 bases. J lost 6 bases, V lost 4 bases, and 7 bases had no gene match. CDR3 size: 14 residues. CDR1 KGHSH and CDR2 LQKENI come from the germline V gene. This CDR3 is CASSLNQGAHGYTF. CDR3 sequence (DNA): TGTGCCAGCTCACTGAATCAGGGGGCACATGGCTACACCTTC.

V is TRBV19 and J is TRBJ2-2; D not resolved. The germline CDR1 and CDR2 sequences are LNHDA and SQIVND (reference sequence). V was pared by 1 base and J by 4 bases, with 10 bases between. CDR3 length: 15 residues. This chain's CDR3 is CASSIGKGFTGELFF. The CDR3 coding sequence is TGTGCCAGTAGTATAGGGAAGGGATTCACCGGGGAGCTGTTTTTT.

The genes are TRBV7-9 and TRBJ1-5, with 7 bases identical to TRBD1. This CDR3 has 16 residues. With 1 base clipped from V and 6 bases from J, the junction kept 9 bases outside the gene matches. CDR1 is SEHNR and CDR2 is FQNEAQ in the germline V gene (reference sequence). DNA of the CDR3: TGTGCCAGCAGCTTAGAGTCTTCGGCAGGGGGTCAGCCCCAGCATTTT. Translating gives CASSLESSAGGQPQHF.

The V gene is TRBV5-6, the J gene TRBJ2-4; D is perhaps TRBD1 or TRBD2 (5 bases each). The CDR3 runs 15 residues. V was clipped by 2 bases and J by 5 bases, with 14 bases between them. Germline loops: CDR1 SGHDT, CDR2 YYEEEE. The CDR3 is CASSFQSGGQNIQYF. CDR3 nucleotides: TGTGCCAGCAGCTTCCAGAGTGGGGGACAAAACATTCAGTACTTC.

V gene TRBV29-1 combines with J gene TRBJ2-1; 9 bases agree with TRBD2. CDR1 is SQVTM, CDR2 ANQGSEA, per germline. This CDR3 is built from 14 residues. V lost 7 bases to trimming and J lost 4 bases; unmatched junction nucleotides: 8. CDR3 in DNA: TGCAGCGCTCCAACTAGCGGGCGTTACAATGAGCAGTTCTTC. Residues: CSAPTSGRYNEQFF.

The gene calls are TRBV18 and TRBJ2-1; 12 bases match TRBD2. This CDR3 spans 16 amino acids. The V and J ends lost 1 base and 6 bases, in that order; junction bases with no gene match: 4. Germline CDR1 is KGHSH and CDR2 is LQKENI. The DNA for the CDR3 is TGTGCCAGCTCACCACGGACTAGCGGGGCCTCCAATGAGCAGTTCTTC. Its translation is CASSPRTSGASNEQFF.

This clonotype has at least ten counts. The J gene is TRBJ1-4, the V gene TRBV10-3; 8 nucleotides align to TRBD1. V trimming: 4 bases; J trimming: 2 bases; junction bases outside the gene matches: 6. CDR1 and CDR2 from the germline V gene are ENHRY and SYGVKD. There are 16 residues in the CDR3. The CDR3 protein is CAISAGQGGTNEKLFF. The CDR3 nucleotides read TGTGCCATCAGTGCCGGACAGGGTGGGACTAATGAAAAACTGTTTTTT.

This clonotype was recorded a few times. The chain carries TRBV18 and TRBJ2-2; 7 bases match TRBD1. Germline CDR1 reads KGHSH; CDR2 reads LQKENI. This CDR3 contains 15 residues. Unmatched junction bases numbered 6, after V lost 6 bases and J lost 2 bases. CDR3 amino acids: CASSMDRQNTGELFF. CDR3 coding DNA: TGTGCCAGCTCCATGGACAGGCAAAACACCGGGGAGCTGTTTTTT.

This clonotype was counted once. The chain couples TRBV7-2 to TRBJ2-7; D may be TRBD2 (6 bases). The V end lost 1 base, the J end lost 4 bases, and 11 bases lay between the germline ends. Germline V lookup: CDR1 SGHTA, CDR2 FQGNSA. The CDR3 has 14 amino acids. CDR3 sequence reads: CASSLGAGSYEQYF. The CDR3 DNA reads TGTGCCAGCAGCTTAGGCGCGGGAAGTTACGAGCAGTACTTC. The full variable domain, rest sourced from reference TRBV7-2 and TRBJ2-7, is GAGVSQSPSNKVTEKGKDVELRCDPISGHTALYWYRQSLGQGLEFLIYFQGNSAPDKSGLPSDRFSAERTGGSVSTLTIQRTQQEDSAVYLCASSLGAGSYEQYFGPGTRLTVT.

The chain is built from TRBV27 and TRBJ2-7, with 8 bases identical to TRBD1. The germline CDR1 and CDR2 sequences are MNHEY and SMNVEV (reference sequence). This CDR3 comprises 15 residues. V shed 4 bases, J shed 3 bases, and the junction held 8 bases outside the gene matches. CDR3 DNA sequence: TGTGCCAGCAGTTCCCGGACAGGGAAGGTCTACGAGCAGTACTTC. This gives the protein CASSSRTGKVYEQYF.

The V call is TRBV4-2, the J call TRBJ2-7; 13 bases align to TRBD2. The trim removed 0 bases at V and 7 bases at J, leaving 9 bases unmatched. This CDR3 has 17 amino acids. The V gene's germline CDR1 is LGHNA and CDR2 YNFKEQ. The CDR3 region has the DNA TGTGCCAGCAGCCAAGAGACTAGCGGGGGGACAGTTAGAGAGCAGTACTTC. Translated, it gives CASSQETSGGTVREQYF.

This clonotype has a handful of counts. The gene calls are TRBV12-3 or TRBV12-4 and TRBJ1-3, with 7 bases identical to TRBD1. This CDR3 has 15 residues. The junction had 9 bases not matched to a gene; V was cut back by 6 bases and J by 4 bases. CDR3 region: CASRNSGTVGNTIYF. CDR3 nucleotide sequence: TGTGCCAGCAGAAATTCCGGGACAGTCGGAAACACCATATATTTT.